This passage covers 18 T cell receptor beta chains from one sample sequenced in a study of early T cells in non-severe SARS-CoV-2 infection. TCRdb processed the 5' RACE reads anew with MiXCR; each CDR3 protein has one entry. The data contain nearly 60,000 distinct CDR3 sequences, approximately 11% of them singletons. Sequenced material: whole blood. The receptor set was obtained from an adult who was a healthcare worker with PCR-confirmed SARS-CoV-2 infection or an uninfected control (not recorded which).

This clonotype was counted ten times or more. The J gene is TRBJ2-1, the V gene TRBV4-2; no clear D. CDR1 is LGHNA, CDR2 YNFKEQ, per germline. V was trimmed by 0 bases and J by 6 bases, leaving 6 bases between them. This CDR3 is built from 13 residues. The CDR3 sequence: CASSQDRINEQFF. In DNA form, the CDR3 reads TGTGCCAGCAGCCAAGACAGAATCAATGAGCAGTTCTTC.

CDR3 residues: CASSSPWGRSYEQYF. The CDR3 DNA reads TGTGCCAGCAGTTCACCGTGGGGCAGGTCCTACGAGCAGTACTTC. The chain has TRBV6-6 and TRBJ2-7; possibly TRBD1 for D (5 bases). Trimming removed 4 bases from V and 1 base from J, with 14 bases in between. Per the germline V gene, CDR1 is MNHNY and CDR2 is SVGAGI (reference sequence). The CDR3 runs 15 residues.

This clonotype was observed many times. The chain employs TRBV9 and TRBJ2-3; unclear D gene. The V end was cut by 0 bases, the J end by 6 bases, with 8 bases between. CDR1 is SGDLS and CDR2 is YYNGEE in the germline V gene. This CDR3 is built from 13 residues. The CDR3 sequence: CASSVVSMDTQYF. In DNA, the CDR3 is TGTGCCAGCAGCGTAGTGAGTATGGATACGCAGTATTTT.

This clonotype was seen repeatedly, ten times or more. The rearrangement uses TRBV18 and TRBJ1-2, with a weak D call TRBD1 (5 bases). Germline CDR1 and CDR2: KGHSH and LQKENI. This CDR3 spans 15 amino acids. Trimming took off 2 bases at V and 8 bases at J, with 18 bases between the two ends. CDR3 in DNA: TGTGCCAGCTCACCAAACCCCCCAGGGCGGGGCGGCTACACCTTC. Its translation is CASSPNPPGRGGYTF. Full variable domain (outside the CDR3, taken from reference TRBV18 and TRBJ1-2): NAGVMQNPRHLVRRRGQEARLRCSPMKGHSHVYWYRQLPEEGLKFMVYLQKENIIDESGMPKERFSAEFPKEGPSILRIQQVVRGDSAAYFCASSPNPPGRGGYTFGSGTRLTVV.

The CDR3 sequence is CASTPDRGRMNTEAFF. In nucleotides, the CDR3 is TGCGCCAGCACACCGGACAGGGGGAGGATGAACACTGAAGCTTTCTTT. The J gene is TRBJ1-1, the V gene TRBV5-1, with 10 bases identical to TRBD1. The CDR3 length is 16 residues. The germline CDR1 and CDR2 sequences are SGHRS and YFSETQ. Germline trimming cut 6 bases from V and 0 bases from J; bases unmatched to any gene: 8.

This clonotype was counted a few times. The CDR3 DNA reads TGTGCCAGCAGTGAAGCGTCTGTGGGGGTTGAGACCCAGTACTTC. Protein: CASSEASVGVETQYF. The chain links TRBV2 to TRBJ2-5; either TRBD1 or TRBD2 may supply D (5 bases each). CDR1 and CDR2 from the germline V gene are SNHLY and FYNNEI. The V gene lost 0 bases and the J gene lost 5 bases, with 13 bases spanning the gap. CDR3 length equals 15 residues.

This chain joins TRBV28 and TRBJ2-3, with 15 bases aligning to TRBD2. V was clipped by 7 bases and J by 4 bases; unmatched bases: 18. The germline V gene encodes CDR1 MDHEN and CDR2 SYDVKM. This CDR3 has 20 residues. CDR3: CASKTRRWTSGRGVADTQYF. The CDR3 DNA follows: TGTGCCAGCAAAACCCGGCGATGGACTAGCGGGAGGGGAGTGGCAGATACGCAGTATTTT.

V usage is TRBV29-1 and J usage is TRBJ1-2, with 8 bases identical to TRBD1. The junction had 5 bases not matched to a gene; V was cut back by 6 bases and J by 2 bases. Germline loops: CDR1 SQVTM, CDR2 ANQGSEA. The CDR3 is 13 residues long. The CDR3 region is CSVGQGMNYGYTF. The CDR3 DNA reads TGCAGCGTCGGACAGGGTATGAACTATGGCTACACCTTC.

This clonotype was seen a handful of times. V and J are TRBV11-2 and TRBJ2-3, with 8 bases identical to TRBD2. Germline CDR1 reads SGHAT; CDR2 reads FQNNGV. This CDR3 contains 16 residues. V was pared by 6 bases and J by 5 bases, with 13 bases of the junction left unmatched. CDR3 bases: TGTGCCAGCAGTAACTACCGGGGGGGCGTTGGAGATACGCAGTATTTT. This gives the protein CASSNYRGGVGDTQYF.

The table lists this clonotype with a few counts. The CDR3 region is CASSQGPGQGSNGELFF. The CDR3 nucleotides read TGCGCCAGCAGCCAAGGGCCCGGACAGGGATCCAACGGGGAGCTGTTTTTT. The chain employs TRBV4-3 and TRBJ2-2; 8 bases line up with TRBD1. With V trimmed by 1 base and J by 7 bases, 11 bases remained unmatched. The length of the CDR3 is 17 residues. Germline loops: CDR1 LGHNA, CDR2 YSLEER.

There are many counts of this clonotype. This chain links TRBV9 with TRBJ2-3; 8 nucleotides align to TRBD1. The CDR3 loop spans 17 amino acids. V dropped 4 bases and J dropped 1; count of bases not matched to a gene: 11. Germline CDR1 and CDR2: SGDLS and YYNGEE. CDR3 in amino acids: CASSFTLPDRGTDTQYF. The CDR3 coding sequence is TGTGCCAGCAGCTTCACCCTCCCGGACAGGGGCACAGATACGCAGTATTTT.

The chain joins TRBV10-3 to TRBJ1-2; no firm D call. V shed 0 bases and J shed 2 bases, with 13 bases lying between them. Germline CDR1 is ENHRY and CDR2 is SYGVKD. The CDR3 has 16 amino acids. CDR3 bases: TGTGCCATCAGTGAGTCTGAGTTTCGAGGGAACTATGGCTACACCTTC. Amino acid sequence: CAISESEFRGNYGYTF.

This clonotype was detected many times. Written as DNA, the CDR3 is TGCGCCAGCAGCCAAGGGCCATCAGAGACCCAGTACTTC. Translated, it gives CASSQGPSETQYF. The chain couples TRBV4-3 to TRBJ2-5; no firm D call. The CDR3 runs to 13 residues. Trimming pared 1 base from V and 4 bases from J, leaving 7 bases between. Looked up from germline, CDR1 is LGHNA and CDR2 is YSLEER.

The gene calls are TRBV7-2 and TRBJ2-4; 8 bases are a match to TRBD2. The V gene's germline CDR1 is SGHTA and CDR2 FQGNSA. V lost 1 base and J lost 4; bases outside the gene matches: 0. This CDR3 region has 14 residues. DNA of the CDR3: TGTGCCAGCAGCTTAGTAGCGGGAAAAAACATTCAGTACTTC. The encoded protein is CASSLVAGKNIQYF.

This clonotype was detected ten times or more. This chain joins TRBV9 and TRBJ1-1; D gene ambiguous. The CDR3 is 12 residues long. Germline-derived CDR1 and CDR2 are SGDLS and YYNGEE. V lost 6 bases to trimming and J lost 0 bases, with 6 bases between them. The DNA of the CDR3 is TGTGCCAGCACATCTTTGAACACTGAAGCTTTCTTT. Its protein product is CASTSLNTEAFF.

This clonotype was counted a few times. The J gene is TRBJ2-4, the V gene TRBV4-1, with D unresolved. Germline loops: CDR1 MGHRA, CDR2 YSYEKL. The V and J ends lost 7 bases and 0 bases respectively, with 10 bases between them. The CDR3 has 14 residues. CDR3 bases: TGCGCCAGCACCTCAAGTAGAGCCAAAAACATTCAGTACTTC. Translating it yields CASTSSRAKNIQYF.

This clonotype was detected once. The J gene is TRBJ1-4, the V gene TRBV9; D possibly corresponds to TRBD1 (5 bases). From germline, CDR1 is SGDLS and CDR2 YYNGEE. The CDR3 loop spans 15 amino acids. The V end was cut by 0 bases, the J end by 8 bases, with 14 bases between. In DNA form, the CDR3 reads TGTGCCAGCAGCGTAGAGGGGTTTGGGGAAGAAAAACTGTTTTTT. Its translation: CASSVEGFGEEKLFF.

The sample holds many counts of this clonotype. This chain joins TRBV5-1 and TRBJ1-4; no clear D. The CDR3 sequence is 13 residues long. Germline CDR1 reads SGHRS; CDR2 reads YFSETQ. The ends were cut back, 5 bases at V and 0 bases at J, with 5 bases in the middle. CDR3 coding DNA: TGCGCCAGCAGAGGGACAACTAATGAAAAACTGTTTTTT. It specifies CASRGTTNEKLFF.